One and the same sample provided the 7 T cell receptor beta chains below, sequenced in a study of blood T cells in healthy people across ages. Together with a sample-barcoded 5' primer, a J-beta primer mix was included in a second PCR lasting about 7 to 12 cycles. TCRdb itself ran the 5' RACE reads through MiXCR, one entry per CDR3 protein. Of about a million distinct CDR3 sequences listed, roughly 47% are singletons. The specimen was blood. The receptors derive from a woman aged 60 to 75 in good health.

Remarks on this clonotype: Germline is not matched at one junction end, which may reflect a read error. The CDR3 region has the DNA TGCAGTACTAGTTCCCCCTGGACTAGCGGGATCACAGATACGCAGTATTTT. Protein product: CSTSSPWTSGITDTQYF. The chain is built from TRBV20-1 and TRBJ2-3; TRBD2 agrees at 12 bases. Looked up from germline, CDR1 is DFQATT and CDR2 is SNEGSKA (reference sequence). CDR3 length: 17 amino acids.

Only a few counts were recorded for this clonotype. This chain joins TRBV10-3 and TRBJ2-5, with TRBD2 identical over 9 bases. The end of the DNA fits TRBJ2-7 better, so the J call may be wrong. Germline values: CDR1 ENHRY, CDR2 SYGVKD. The CDR3 is 14 amino acids. The CDR3 here is CAISDSGSSNEQYF. Here the CDR3 DNA reads TGTGCCATCAGTGATAGCGGGAGTAGCAACGAGCAGTACTTC.

This clonotype was recorded at least ten times. This rearrangement joins TRBV4-1 to TRBJ2-2; 10 nucleotides agree with TRBD1. The CDR3 runs to 16 residues. The germline CDR1 and CDR2 sequences are MGHRA and YSYEKL. Trimming at V came to 2 bases and at J to 4 bases, leaving 4 bases not matched to a gene. CDR3 amino acids: CASSQKTGGSTGELFF. The CDR3 nucleotides read TGCGCCAGCAGCCAAAAGACAGGGGGCTCCACCGGGGAGCTGTTTTTT.

CDR3: CASSPTTAETTDTQYF. The CDR3 DNA reads as TGTGCCAGCAGCCCAACAACCGCGGAGACCACAGATACGCAGTATTTT. The chain links TRBV3-1 to TRBJ2-3; D gene unclear. CDR3 length equals 16 residues. Germline CDR1 LGHDT, CDR2 YNNKEL (reference sequence). Trimming took off 4 bases at V and 2 bases at J, with 16 bases between the two ends.

This clonotype came up a few times. The chain recombines TRBV20-1 with TRBJ2-3; 10 positions agree with TRBD2. J was trimmed by 3 bases and V by 0 bases; bases with no gene match: 3. Germline CDR1 is DFQATT and CDR2 is SNEGSKA (reference sequence). The CDR3 has 15 residues. DNA for the CDR3: TGCAGTGCTAGAGACAGTAGCGGGAGGACAGATACGCAGTATTTT. Protein sequence: CSARDSSGRTDTQYF.

A single count supports this clonotype. The genes are TRBV25-1 and TRBJ2-3; D remains unclear. The V and J ends lost 4 bases and 10 bases respectively, with 9 bases between them. This CDR3 is built from 11 residues. Per the germline V gene, CDR1 is MGHDK and CDR2 is SYGVNS. For the CDR3, the DNA is TGTGCCAGCAGTGGATCTATGGCGCAGTATTTT. Amino acid sequence: CASSGSMAQYF.

The chain is built from TRBV5-1 and TRBJ2-5; TRBD1 matches 7 bases. The J call may be incorrect, as the DNA end agrees better with TRBJ2-7. This CDR3 has 13 amino acids. CDR1 is SGHRS and CDR2 is YFSETQ in the germline V gene. The CDR3 here is CASSTYTGVEQYF. The CDR3 bases are TGCGCCAGCAGCACATATACAGGGGTCGAGCAGTACTTC.